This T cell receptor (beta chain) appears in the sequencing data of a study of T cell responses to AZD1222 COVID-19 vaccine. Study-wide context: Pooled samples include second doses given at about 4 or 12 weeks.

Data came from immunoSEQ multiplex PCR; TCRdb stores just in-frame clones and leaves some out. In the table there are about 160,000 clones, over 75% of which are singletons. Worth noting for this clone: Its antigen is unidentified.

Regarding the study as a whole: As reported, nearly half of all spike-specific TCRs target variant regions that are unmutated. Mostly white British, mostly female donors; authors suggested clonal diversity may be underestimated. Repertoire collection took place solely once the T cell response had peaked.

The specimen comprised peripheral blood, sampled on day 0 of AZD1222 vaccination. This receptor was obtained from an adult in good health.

DNA of the CDR3: TGTGCCTGGAGTCGGGACGTGAACACTGAAGCTTTCTTT. Translating gives CAWSRDVNTEAFF. The genes are TRBV30 and TRBJ1-1; tentatively, D is TRBD1 (5 bases). CDR1 and CDR2 from the germline V gene are GTSNPN and SVGIG (reference sequence). This CDR3 is 13 amino acids long. V was shortened by 2 bases and J by 0 bases, with 7 bases between the two germline ends. The variable domain in full, with the rest retrieved from reference TRBV30 and TRBJ1-1, is SQTIHQWPATLVQPVGSPLSLECTVEGTSNPNLYWYRQAAGRGLQLLFYSVGIGQISSEVPQNLSASRPQDRQFILSSKKLLLSDSGFYLCAWSRDVNTEAFFGQGTRLTVV.